This TCR beta chain was found in a study of blood T cell repertoires in COVID-19. The CDR3 runs to 14 residues. J was trimmed by 8 bases and V by 6 bases; bases with no gene match: 4. CDR1 MDHEN and CDR2 SYDVKM come from the germline V gene. The data were produced by immunoSEQ multiplex PCR, yet TCRdb's version contains in-frame clones alone and is incomplete. The top ten clones hold approximately 6.2% of a sample with 200,000 to 250,000 clones, just under 90% of them seen once. This sequence was found in a man in his sixties who had recovered from COVID-19. The sequenced sample was peripheral blood. This chain connects TRBV28 to TRBJ1-4; 12 bases line up with TRBD1. CDR3 in amino acids: CASRGQGAREKLFF. For the CDR3, the DNA is TGTGCCAGCAGGGGACAGGGGGCGCGGGAAAAACTGTTTTTT.